Listed here are 14 T cell receptor beta chains from one sample, sequenced in a study of blood T cell repertoires in COVID-19. Here immunoSEQ multiplex PCR was the method, and the copy in TCRdb shows in-frame clones only, minus some. There are hundreds of thousands of clones in the sample; around 90% occur only once, and about 2.5% lies in the top ten. The source material was peripheral blood. The receptors were sampled from a man between 18 and 29 years old with active or convalescent COVID-19.

V is TRBV19 and J is TRBJ1-6; 7 positions match TRBD1. Germline lookup yields CDR1 LNHDA and CDR2 SQIVND (reference sequence). The V gene end was trimmed by 6 bases and the J gene end by 8 bases; junction bases not matched to a gene: 10. This CDR3 comprises 15 residues. The CDR3 loop reads CASSRVGQDYSPLHF. Written as DNA, the CDR3 is TGTGCCAGTAGCCGGGTAGGACAGGACTATTCACCCCTCCACTTT.

V gene TRBV15 combines with J gene TRBJ2-3; the match to TRBD2 covers 10 bases. The V and J ends lost 4 bases and 3 bases, in that order; junction bases with no gene match: 7. From germline, CDR1 is LNHNV and CDR2 YYDKDF (reference sequence). This CDR3 region has 16 residues. CDR3 amino acids: CATSTARGLATDTQYF. The CDR3 nucleotides read TGTGCCACCAGCACCGCGCGGGGACTAGCGACAGATACGCAGTATTTT. Variable domain in full (rest from reference TRBV15 and TRBJ2-3): DAMVIQNPRYQVTQFGKPVTLSCSQTLNHNVMYWYQQKSSQAPKLLFHYYDKDFNNEADTPDNFQSRRPNTSFCFLDIRSPGLGDTAMYLCATSTARGLATDTQYFGPGTRLTVL.

The chain employs TRBV6-2 or TRBV6-3 and TRBJ2-7, with a tentative D call TRBD2 (6 bases). Deletions cut 4 bases from V and 1 base from J, with 14 bases between. Germline V gives CDR1 MNHEY, CDR2 SVGEGT. The CDR3 contains 15 residues. The CDR3 loop is CASSSFSGPSYEQYF. CDR3 bases: TGTGCCAGCAGTTCGTTCAGCGGGCCATCCTACGAGCAGTACTTC.

J is TRBJ1-6 and V is TRBV28; tentative D call: TRBD1 (5 bases). This CDR3 is built from 16 residues. The V end was cut by 5 bases, the J end by 0 bases, with 11 bases between. Germline loops: CDR1 MDHEN, CDR2 SYDVKM. In nucleotides, the CDR3 is TGTGCCAGCAGTGGGGCCAGAAGCTCCTATAATTCACCCCTCCACTTT. Encoded protein: CASSGARSSYNSPLHF. The whole variable domain, filled in from reference TRBV28 and TRBJ1-6, reads DVKVTQSSRYLVKRTGEKVFLECVQDMDHENMFWYRQDPGLGLRLIYFSYDVKMKEKGDIPEGYSVSREKKERFSLILESASTNQTSMYLCASSGARSSYNSPLHFGNGTRLTVT.

For this clone: In the same sample, other DNA sequences code for this CDR3. The chain is built from TRBV4-1 and TRBJ2-7, with 8 nucleotides matching TRBD1. This CDR3 spans 15 amino acids. Germline V lookup: CDR1 MGHRA, CDR2 YSYEKL. V shed 3 bases and J 3 bases; nucleotides not matched to a gene: 7. For the CDR3, the DNA is TGCGCCAGCAGCCAGTCCGGGACAGGAGACTACGAGCAGTACTTC. Its protein product is CASSQSGTGDYEQYF.

The CDR3 DNA reads TGTGCCAGTAGTATAGAGTCCGGTGTCCCCTACGAGCAGTACTTC. Translated, it gives CASSIESGVPYEQYF. V is TRBV19 and J is TRBJ2-7; D is ambiguous. Germline CDR1 LNHDA, CDR2 SQIVND (reference sequence). The CDR3 loop spans 15 amino acids. The V end was cut by 0 bases, the J end by 2 bases, with 11 bases between.

This chain joins TRBV7-9 and TRBJ2-5, with 7 nucleotides matching TRBD1. The CDR3 has 14 amino acids. The germline CDR1 and CDR2 sequences are SEHNR and FQNEAQ (reference sequence). Losses at the gene ends were 5 bases for V and 4 bases for J; bases not matched to a gene: 7. Here the CDR3 reads CASSVGQPLETQYF. CDR3 DNA sequence: TGTGCCAGCAGCGTGGGACAGCCCTTAGAGACCCAGTACTTC.

The DNA of the CDR3 is TGTGCCAGCAGCTTGACCCCCGGGAGTCAGGTGCAGTATTTT. Encoded protein: CASSLTPGSQVQYF. The J gene is TRBJ2-3, the V gene TRBV5-6; maybe TRBD2 (6 bases). V lost 1 base and J 11 bases, leaving 17 bases between the germline ends. Germline V gene sequence: CDR1 SGHDT, CDR2 YYEEEE. The length of the CDR3 is 14 residues.

CDR3: CSASRGLGYEQYF. In nucleotides, the CDR3 is TGCAGCGCCTCCCGGGGTCTAGGCTACGAGCAGTACTTC. The chain recombines TRBV29-1 with TRBJ2-7; weak D call: TRBD2 (5 bases). V lost 7 bases, J lost 3 bases, and 16 bases lay in between. CDR3 length: 13 residues. Germline CDR1 and CDR2: SQVTM and ANQGSEA.

The chain couples TRBV19 to TRBJ1-4; unclear D gene. The V end was cut by 8 bases, the J end by 5 bases, with 15 bases between. The CDR3 consists of 14 residues. Germline lookup yields CDR1 LNHDA and CDR2 SQIVND (reference sequence). CDR3 DNA: TGTGCCAGTGTTGCGGCGGGATTAAATGAAAAACTGTTTTTT. It translates to CASVAAGLNEKLFF.

The chain has TRBV28 and TRBJ2-7; possibly TRBD2 for D (5 bases). This CDR3 comprises 14 residues. Between the trimmed V and J ends, which lost 7 bases and 2 bases, there was a span of 15 bases. Germline V gene data show CDR1 as MDHEN and CDR2 as SYDVKM. The CDR3 DNA is TGTGCCAGCACCCAATCGGGGTCTGCCTACGAGCAGTACTTC. This sequence encodes CASTQSGSAYEQYF.

This rearrangement joins TRBV5-1 to TRBJ2-7; TRBD1 is a possible D gene (5 bases). The germline gives CDR1 SGHRS, CDR2 YFSETQ. The CDR3 length is 14 residues. Trimming shortened V by 1 base and J by 2 bases, and 10 bases separated the two germline ends. CDR3 nucleotide sequence: TGCGCCAGCAGCTTGCGGTGGGGCCCCTACGAGCAGTACTTC. It specifies CASSLRWGPYEQYF. The variable domain in full, completed from reference TRBV5-1 and TRBJ2-7, reads KAGVTQTPRYLIKTRGQQVTLSCSPISGHRSVSWYQQTPGQGLQFLFEYFSETQRNKGNFPGRFSGRQFSNSRSEMNVSTLELGDSALYLCASSLRWGPYEQYFGPGTRLTVT.

V gene TRBV19 combines with J gene TRBJ2-1; tentative D call: TRBD2 (7 bases). CDR3 length equals 14 residues. V lost 5 bases to trimming and J lost 4 bases, with 12 bases between them. Germline CDR1 reads LNHDA; CDR2 reads SQIVND (reference sequence). CDR3 sequence (DNA): TGTGCCAGTAGTCTGCGGGGGCCATACAATGAGCAGTTCTTC. This codes for CASSLRGPYNEQFF.

The V and J genes are TRBV18 and TRBJ2-3; 10 bases are shared with TRBD1. V trimming: 4 bases; J trimming: 3 bases; junction bases outside the gene matches: 4. The CDR3 runs 15 residues. The germline V gene has CDR1 KGHSH and CDR2 LQKENI. The CDR3 sequence is CASSRGQGRTDTQYF. CDR3 DNA: TGTGCCAGCTCACGGGGACAGGGGCGAACAGATACGCAGTATTTT.